The T cell receptor (beta chain) described here comes from a study of T cell responses to AZD1222 COVID-19 vaccine. Study-level points and caveats: Baseline seropositivity occurred in only a handful of AZD1222 recipients.

The CDR3 is made up of 18 amino acids. Germline CDR1 and CDR2: SGHRS and YFSETQ. Trimming removed 4 bases from V and 0 bases from J; junction bases left unmatched: 10. Data came from immunoSEQ multiplex PCR; TCRdb stores just in-frame clones and leaves some out. The sample lists around 80,000 clones; roughly nine tenths were seen once. Of note for this clone: Antigen specificity is unknown.

The material was peripheral blood, obtained on day 0 of AZD1222 vaccination. The clonotype was recovered from an adult in good health. This chain uses TRBV5-1 with TRBJ1-4; 9 bases line up with TRBD1. The CDR3 sequence is CASSKGQGGLATNEKLFF. CDR3 bases: TGCGCCAGCAGCAAGGGACAGGGAGGGCTCGCAACTAATGAAAAACTGTTTTTT.